Presented here are 30 T cell receptor beta chains from one specimen sequenced in a study of post-analysis software for immune sequencing data. Their target antigens are unknown. Study-wide points: Included in a set of about 5 TRBV segments more frequent in patients than controls were TRBV5-6, TRBV5-1 and TRBV20-1.

Carried by the TCR beta cDNA libraries were unique molecular identifiers. From the PCR reads, TCRdb called clonotypes with MiXCR, one entry per CDR3 protein. The sample carries 750,000 to 950,000 distinct CDR3 sequences, roughly 46% recorded once. Sequencing was done on a sample of blood. The source is a girl aged 10-17 years with multiple sclerosis.

The chain uses TRBV5-1 and TRBJ2-3; D is unresolved. V gave up 0 bases and J gave up 5 bases, with 7 bases separating them. CDR3 length: 13 residues. The germline V gene encodes CDR1 SGHRS and CDR2 YFSETQ. The CDR3 here is CASSLDPGDTQYF. In DNA form, the CDR3 reads TGCGCCAGCAGCTTGGATCCCGGAGATACGCAGTATTTT.

The chain employs TRBV6-5 and TRBJ1-5; no firm D call. The V gene's germline CDR1 is MNHEY and CDR2 SVGAGI. The V gene lost 5 bases and the J gene lost 7 bases, with 18 bases spanning the gap. CDR3 size: 15 residues. The CDR3 sequence is CASSPTHAEGQPQHF. CDR3 nucleotide sequence: TGTGCCAGCAGTCCTACGCATGCCGAGGGCCAGCCCCAGCATTTT.

V usage is TRBV6-1 and J usage is TRBJ1-2; TRBD1 matches 10 bases. With 10 bases clipped from V and 6 bases from J, the junction kept 23 bases outside the gene matches. Germline loops: CDR1 MNHNS, CDR2 SASEGT. The CDR3 covers 18 residues. The CDR3 coding sequence is TGTGCCACCGAACCCTCAGCCGGGACAGGGGTAAATTTTGATGGCTACACCTTC. Translated: CATEPSAGTGVNFDGYTF.

This clonotype was seen a handful of times. DNA for the CDR3: TGTGCCAGCGGGAGGCTTGCGGCGAGCACAGATACGCAGTATTTT. Amino acid sequence: CASGRLAASTDTQYF. The chain is built from TRBV6-2 or TRBV6-3 and TRBJ2-3, with D possibly being TRBD2 (6 bases). Looked up from germline, CDR1 is MNHEY and CDR2 is SVGEGT. The V end lost 8 bases, the J end lost 0 bases, and 15 bases lay between the germline ends. This CDR3 is built from 15 residues.

Notes on this clonotype: An end of the junction does not agree with germline; a read error may underlie this. This chain uses TRBV4-3 with TRBJ2-7, with D possibly matching TRBD2 (5 bases). Germline CDR1 is LGHNA and CDR2 is YSLEER. The CDR3 is made up of 15 amino acids. CDR3 protein: CAGSRGVFSSYEQYF. CDR3 DNA: TGCGCCGGCAGCCGGGGAGTCTTTAGCTCCTACGAGCAGTACTTC.

In its sample, this clonotype was seen a few times. This sequence joins TRBV28 and TRBJ2-1; no firm D call. The germline V gene has CDR1 MDHEN and CDR2 SYDVKM. Trimming pared 6 bases from V and 7 bases from J, leaving 13 bases between. This CDR3 spans 13 amino acids. The CDR3 DNA reads as TGTGCCAGCAGCACTCCCGTGGAGAATGAGCAGTTCTTC. Translating it yields CASSTPVENEQFF.

This chain connects TRBV7-3 to TRBJ2-2; maybe TRBD2 (6 bases). The CDR3 has 15 amino acids. Germline lookup yields CDR1 SGHTA and CDR2 FQGTGA. V dropped 1 base and J dropped 6 bases, with 12 bases sitting between them. DNA of the CDR3: TGTGCCAGCAGCTTAAAGGGGACTCCTCCCGGGGAGCTGTTTTTT. Amino acids: CASSLKGTPPGELFF. Complete variable domain (other parts from reference TRBV7-3 and TRBJ2-2): GAGVSQTPSNKVTEKGKYVELRCDPISGHTALYWYRQSLGQGPEFLIYFQGTGAADDSGLPNDRFFAVRPEGSVSTLKIQRTERGDSAVYLCASSLKGTPPGELFFGEGSRLTVL.

The rearrangement joins TRBV20-1 to TRBJ1-2; D gene uncertain. Germline V CDR1 and CDR2: DFQATT, SNEGSKA (reference sequence). The length of the CDR3 is 16 residues. Trimming left V 6 bases short and J 6 bases short, with 26 bases between. The CDR3 sequence is CSARRPQAGPRDGYTF. CDR3 DNA sequence: TGCAGTGCCCGAAGGCCTCAGGCCGGTCCTAGGGATGGCTACACCTTC.

This clonotype was seen more than once but under ten times. This chain joins TRBV25-1 and TRBJ2-5; D may correspond to TRBD1 or TRBD2 (6 bases each). V was trimmed by 4 bases and J by 4 bases, leaving 13 bases between them. Germline-derived CDR1 and CDR2 are MGHDK and SYGVNS. The CDR3 length is 14 residues. For the CDR3, the DNA is TGTGCCAGCAGTGCAATAGGAGGGGGAGAGACCCAGTACTTC. Protein: CASSAIGGGETQYF.

Note on this clonotype: One end of the junction is discordant with germline, which a read error may explain. This chain uses TRBV4-3 with TRBJ1-1; D gene ambiguous. CDR3 length: 15 amino acids. CDR1 and CDR2 from the germline V gene are LGHNA and YSLEER. The CDR3 loop reads CASSLYSRGNTEAFF. The CDR3, as DNA: TGCGCCAGCAGCCTATACTCCAGAGGGAACACTGAGGCTTTCTTT.

The chain is built from TRBV6-5 and TRBJ1-1; D gene unclear. Per the germline V gene, CDR1 is MNHEY and CDR2 is SVGAGI. V lost 3 bases to trimming and J lost 2 bases, with 7 bases between them. The CDR3 sequence is 13 residues long. The CDR3 spells CASSYAGNTEAFF. CDR3 nucleotide sequence: TGTGCCAGCAGTTATGCGGGAAACACTGAAGCTTTCTTT.

The chain carries TRBV20-1 and TRBJ2-7, with 7 bases aligning to TRBD1. The CDR3 totals 13 residues. V was clipped by 6 bases and J by 0 bases; unmatched bases: 5. CDR1 is DFQATT and CDR2 is SNEGSKA in the germline V gene (reference sequence). CDR3 protein: CSALRDSSYEQYF. The DNA for the CDR3 is TGCAGTGCGCTCCGGGACAGCTCCTACGAGCAGTACTTC.

This chain joins TRBV29-1 and TRBJ1-2, with a weak D call TRBD1 (5 bases). This CDR3 contains 13 residues. With 7 bases removed from V and 1 base from J, the gap between germline ends came to 13 bases. CDR1 and CDR2 from the germline V gene are SQVTM and ANQGSEA. CDR3 amino acids: CSADSQHNYGYTF. In nucleotides, the CDR3 is TGCAGCGCCGACAGCCAACATAACTATGGCTACACCTTC. Filled out from reference TRBV29-1 and TRBJ1-2, the complete variable domain reads SAVISQKPSRDICQRGTSLTIQCQVDSQVTMMFWYRQQPGQSLTLIATANQGSEATYESGFVIDKFPISRPNLTFSTLTVSNMSPEDSSIYLCSADSQHNYGYTFGSGTRLTVV.

The chain joins TRBV6-5 to TRBJ2-1; perhaps TRBD2 as D (6 bases). Per the germline V gene, CDR1 is MNHEY and CDR2 is SVGAGI. Trimming pared 7 bases from V and 4 bases from J, leaving 17 bases between. This CDR3 spans 15 amino acids. In DNA, the CDR3 is TGTGCCAGCAATACCCCGGGAGCAACGTACAATGAGCAGTTCTTC. It is translated as CASNTPGATYNEQFF.

This chain connects TRBV13 to TRBJ2-7; the match to TRBD1 covers 10 bases. The V segment lost 5 bases and the J segment 6 bases; nucleotides outside the gene matches: 7. Germline V gene sequence: CDR1 PRHDT, CDR2 FYEKMQ (reference sequence). The CDR3 extends over 14 amino acids. CDR3 bases: TGTGCCAGCAGCCCAACGACAGGGGGCACCGAGCAGTACTTC. Translating it yields CASSPTTGGTEQYF.

The chain employs TRBV12-3 or TRBV12-4 and TRBJ2-5; D is possibly TRBD1 or TRBD2 (5 bases each). The length of the CDR3 is 16 residues. The V end lost 6 bases, the J end lost 5 bases, and 22 bases lay between the germline ends. The CDR3 DNA follows: TGTGCCAGCAGACCATCGGGGCTATCTGGTCCCGAGACCCAGTACTTC. Its protein is CASRPSGLSGPETQYF.

Points on this clonotype: Relative to the germline gene, one junction end is altered; a read error may explain this. The chain links TRBV28 to TRBJ2-3, with 11 positions matching TRBD1. CDR1 is MDHEN and CDR2 is SYDVKM in the germline V gene. The CDR3 extends over 15 amino acids. The CDR3 loop reads CASRPRTGGWNTRYF. The CDR3 DNA sequence: TGTGCCAGCAGACCCAGGACAGGGGGCTGGAATACGCGGTATTTT.

V usage is TRBV10-1 and J usage is TRBJ2-7; TRBD2 might be the D (5 bases). V was pared by 5 bases and J by 1 base, with 15 bases between. This CDR3 contains 15 residues. In germline, CDR1 is WNHNN, CDR2 SYGVQD (reference sequence). The CDR3 sequence: CASSPTILQSYEQYF. DNA for the CDR3: TGCGCCAGCAGTCCGACTATCCTTCAGTCCTACGAGCAGTACTTC.

The chain has TRBV12-3 or TRBV12-4 and TRBJ1-1; 7 nucleotides agree with TRBD1. J lost 5 bases, V lost 6 bases, and 6 bases had no gene match. This CDR3 region has 13 residues. The CDR3 nucleotides are TGTGCCAGCAGAATCCGACAGGGAACTGAAGCTTTCTTT. Encoded protein: CASRIRQGTEAFF.

The chain couples TRBV20-1 to TRBJ1-2; D is undetermined. V dropped 5 bases and J dropped 4 bases, with 20 bases sitting between them. Germline CDR1 is DFQATT and CDR2 is SNEGSKA (reference sequence). CDR3 length: 15 amino acids. The CDR3 region has the DNA TGCAGTGCTGGACGGAGCACCCGAGTTACCTATGGCTACACCTTC. Protein sequence: CSAGRSTRVTYGYTF.

This clonotype was detected only a few times. The genes are TRBV6-1 and TRBJ2-1; D is possibly TRBD2 (5 bases). The CDR3 covers 13 residues. Trimming shortened V by 7 bases and J by 3 bases, and 10 bases separated the two germline ends. Germline loops: CDR1 MNHNS, CDR2 SASEGT. The CDR3 DNA follows: TGTGCCAGCACTAGGACTTTCTACAATGAGCAGTTCTTC. Its protein is CASTRTFYNEQFF.

A note on this clonotype: The junction departs from germline at one end; a sequencing error may be responsible. The rearrangement links TRBV7-7 to TRBJ2-5, with 10 bases lining up with TRBD2. The DNA end is a closer match to TRBJ2-7, so the J assignment may be wrong. The CDR3 is made up of 15 amino acids. Germline V lookup: CDR1 SSHAT, CDR2 FNYEAQ (reference sequence). The CDR3 protein is CASSLASGSGYEQYF. The DNA of the CDR3 is TGTGCTAGCAGCTTGGCTAGCGGGAGTGGGTACGAGCAGTACTTC.

The chain links TRBV28 to TRBJ2-7; maybe TRBD2 (6 bases). V lost 1 base to trimming and J lost 3 bases, with 13 bases between them. This CDR3 region has 15 residues. Germline V CDR1 and CDR2: MDHEN, SYDVKM. The CDR3 nucleotides read TGTGCCAGCAGTTTATTCCTTGGCGGGATCTACGAGCAGTACTTC. Translation gives CASSLFLGGIYEQYF.

This clonotype was observed a few times. The J gene is TRBJ2-3, the V gene TRBV2; 7 nucleotides line up with TRBD2. Trimming removed 2 bases from V and 1 base from J; junction bases left unmatched: 3. This CDR3 contains 15 residues. Germline V gene sequence: CDR1 SNHLY, CDR2 FYNNEI. CDR3 sequence: CASSESLAGTDTQYF. CDR3 coding DNA: TGTGCCAGCAGTGAAAGTCTAGCGGGCACAGATACGCAGTATTTT.

This clonotype has just a few counts. The chain recombines TRBV6-5 with TRBJ1-1; D unresolved. The V and J ends lost 3 bases and 2 bases respectively, with 10 bases between them. This CDR3 is built from 14 residues. The germline CDR1 and CDR2 sequences are MNHEY and SVGAGI. The CDR3 sequence: CASSYSYINTEAFF. CDR3 DNA sequence: TGTGCCAGCAGTTATTCGTACATTAACACTGAAGCTTTCTTT.

This clonotype was counted only a few times. The V and J genes are TRBV7-2 and TRBJ2-4; either TRBD1 or TRBD2 may fit D (6 bases each). The end of the DNA aligns better with TRBJ2-5, so the J call may be wrong. The CDR3 extends over 16 amino acids. Germline V lookup: CDR1 SGHTA, CDR2 FQGNSA. CDR3 region: CASSPPRGADRETQYF. In DNA, the CDR3 is TGTGCCAGCAGCCCTCCGAGGGGGGCGGATCGAGAGACCCAGTACTTC.

The genes are TRBV20-1 and TRBJ2-1, with a possible D match to TRBD1 (6 bases). The germline V gene encodes CDR1 DFQATT and CDR2 SNEGSKA (reference sequence). V was trimmed by 6 bases and J by 5 bases, leaving 14 bases between them. The length of the CDR3 is 13 residues. CDR3 bases: TGCAGTGCCGCACAGGGAACTAACAATGAGCAGTTCTTC. Its translation: CSAAQGTNNEQFF.

This clonotype was recorded only once. The rearrangement joins TRBV20-1 to TRBJ2-1, with 10 bases aligning to TRBD1. CDR3 length: 14 residues. Trimming cost V 5 bases and J 2 bases; bases outside gene matches: 3. Looked up from germline, CDR1 is DFQATT and CDR2 is SNEGSKA (reference sequence). The CDR3 DNA reads TGCAGTGCTCAGACAGGGGGCCCCTACAATGAGCAGTTCTTC. Translated: CSAQTGGPYNEQFF.

A few counts support this clonotype. The chain links TRBV29-1 to TRBJ1-2; possible D gene TRBD1, 5 bases. Trimming took 2 bases from V and 3 from J, leaving 13 bases between them. CDR3 length: 14 residues. Germline CDR1 SQVTM, CDR2 ANQGSEA. CDR3 coding DNA: TGCAGCGTTGAAAACCGGGGCGCTGACTATGGCTACACCTTC. It is translated as CSVENRGADYGYTF.

The rearrangement links TRBV5-1 to TRBJ1-1; 8 bases match TRBD1. Germline V gene data show CDR1 as SGHRS and CDR2 as YFSETQ. The ends lost 1 base at V and 2 bases at J; junction bases unmatched: 10. The CDR3 consists of 17 residues. In DNA, the CDR3 is TGCGCCAGCAGCTTGACCGGACAGGGAAAGGTTAACACTGAAGCTTTCTTT. Protein product: CASSLTGQGKVNTEAFF.